This TCR beta chain was identified during a study of T cells after yellow fever vaccination. Study details: SMART-Seq v4 Ultra Low Input prepared the low-cell-number fractions.

Study-wide points: Clonotypes found in both CD4 and CD8 compartments made up a small share.

This clonotype was counted ten times or more. Its antigen remains unknown. TCRdb independently ran MiXCR on the 5' RACE reads; one entry per CDR3 protein. The sample records a few hundred thousand distinct CDR3 sequences, under 15% being singletons. CDR3 length: 14 amino acids. Germline V gives CDR1 SQVTM, CDR2 ANQGSEA. V was trimmed by 1 base and J by 2 bases, leaving 11 bases between them. This specimen was CD4+ T cells sorted from PBMCs, taken 15 days after the yellow fever booster vaccination. The origin of this receptor is a man younger than 35 who received the YFV17D yellow fever vaccine. The chain joins TRBV29-1 to TRBJ2-5; a weak D match, TRBD2 (5 bases). DNA for the CDR3: TGCAGCGTTGAAGCCCCGACTACTCAAGAGACCCAGTACTTC. Protein product: CSVEAPTTQETQYF.